Shown below are 20 T cell receptor beta chains from a single sample sequenced in a study of T cells in pancreatic ductal adenocarcinoma. Selected pancreatic ductal adenocarcinoma patients had undergone surgery without neoadjuvant therapy. Assay: immunoSEQ multiplex PCR; the TCRdb copy retains only in-frame clones and omits some. The repertoire holds 15,000 to 20,000 clones, with 88% as singletons. The sample taken for sequencing was PBMCs. These receptors were taken from a human donor with pancreatic ductal adenocarcinoma.

The chain joins TRBV15 to TRBJ1-5; TRBD1 aligns across 11 bases. Germline V gene sequence: CDR1 LNHNV, CDR2 YYDKDF (reference sequence). This CDR3 has 19 amino acids. V lost 1 base and J lost 6; bases outside the gene matches: 14. The chain's CDR3 is CATSRASNTGTGGTQPQHF. The CDR3 DNA reads TGTGCCACCAGCAGAGCCTCAAATACTGGGACAGGGGGTACTCAGCCCCAGCATTTT.

This CDR3 reads CASSPTRDSTTDTQYF. CDR3 bases: TGTGCCAGCAGCCCCACGCGGGACTCGACGACAGATACGCAGTATTTT. This chain uses TRBV7-3 with TRBJ2-3, with D perhaps matching TRBD2 (6 bases). CDR1 is SGHTA, CDR2 FQGTGA, per germline. This CDR3 is built from 16 residues. V lost 5 bases and J lost 3, with 18 bases in between.

The chain employs TRBV6-5 and TRBJ1-5; TRBD1 matches 8 bases. Germline V CDR1 and CDR2: MNHEY, SVGAGI. With 6 bases clipped from V and 6 bases from J, the junction kept 4 bases outside the gene matches. This CDR3 spans 13 amino acids. CDR3 DNA: TGTGCCAGCAGATCAACAGGGGGTCAGCCCCAGCATTTT. It translates to CASRSTGGQPQHF.

This clone appeared once. V and J are TRBV6-5 and TRBJ1-3; D is uncertain. From germline, CDR1 is MNHEY and CDR2 SVGAGI. Between the trimmed V and J ends, which lost 6 bases and 2 bases, there was a span of 14 bases. This CDR3 is built from 15 residues. The CDR3 reads CASRPAEGAGNTIYF. The CDR3 region has the DNA TGTGCCAGCAGGCCCGCCGAGGGCGCTGGAAACACCATATATTTT.

The chain uses TRBV6-5 and TRBJ1-3; 7 bases are shared with TRBD1. The CDR3 is 14 amino acids. V lost 4 bases to trimming and J lost 4 bases; unmatched junction nucleotides: 4. The germline V gene has CDR1 MNHEY and CDR2 SVGAGI. CDR3 amino acids: CASSSTGVGNTIYF. CDR3 bases: TGTGCCAGCAGTTCAACAGGGGTCGGAAACACCATATATTTT.

V usage is TRBV4-1 and J usage is TRBJ1-5; TRBD1 is a possible D gene (5 bases). Germline loops: CDR1 MGHRA, CDR2 YSYEKL. V lost 1 base and J 7 bases, leaving 23 bases between the germline ends. The CDR3 covers 18 residues. The CDR3 here is CASSQVGTGTLGNQPQHF. For the CDR3, the DNA is TGCGCCAGCAGCCAAGTTGGGACGGGGACTTTAGGAAACCAGCCCCAGCATTTT.

V gene TRBV21-1 combines with J gene TRBJ2-2; the table's TRBD2 call for D was not verified on the DNA. TRBV21-1 is marked as a pseudogene. This CDR3 comprises 12 residues. The CDR3 spells CALFNDRVELFF. The CDR3 DNA is TGTGCCCTTTTTAATGATCGGGTCGAGCTGTTTTTT.

This clone has more than one count but fewer than ten. The chain is built from TRBV7-9 and TRBJ2-1, with D possibly TRBD1 on 6 matching bases. The CDR3 extends over 16 amino acids. Trimming stripped 5 bases from V and 2 bases from J, with 16 bases between. In germline, CDR1 is SEHNR, CDR2 FQNEAQ (reference sequence). In DNA, the CDR3 is TGTGCCAGCAGCCCATCCGCAGGGGCTACCTACAATGAGCAGTTCTTC. Translating it yields CASSPSAGATYNEQFF.

The chain uses TRBV6-5 and TRBJ2-5; tentatively, D is TRBD2 (5 bases). The V end was cut by 7 bases, the J end by 7 bases, with 22 bases between. Germline V CDR1 and CDR2: MNHEY, SVGAGI. The CDR3 is 15 residues long. As DNA, the CDR3 is TGTGCCAGCAACCTAGGAGGCAGTCCGGTGGGGACCCAGTACTTC. Protein sequence: CASNLGGSPVGTQYF.

A note on this clone: At one of its ends the junction is not consistent with the germline gene, which may arise from a read error. The chain has TRBV28 and TRBJ2-1; D may be TRBD2 (5 bases). This CDR3 region has 12 residues. Germline lookup yields CDR1 MDHEN and CDR2 SYDVKM. The CDR3: CASSLLAGNVIF. Written as DNA, the CDR3 is TGTGCCAGCAGCCTCCTTGCCGGGAACGTTATCTTC.

V gene TRBV13 combines with J gene TRBJ2-7, with D perhaps TRBD1 (5 bases). CDR1 is PRHDT, CDR2 FYEKMQ, per germline (reference sequence). Trimming left V 3 bases short and J 5 bases short, with 11 bases between. The length of the CDR3 is 13 residues. CDR3 protein: CASSFGQGDEQYF. The CDR3 DNA reads TGTGCCAGCAGCTTCGGCCAGGGCGACGAGCAGTACTTC.

The V call is TRBV9, the J call TRBJ2-1, with 9 bases matching TRBD2. The ends lost 0 bases at V and 4 bases at J; junction bases unmatched: 5. The CDR3 loop spans 16 amino acids. Germline-derived CDR1 and CDR2 are SGDLS and YYNGEE. The CDR3 bases are TGTGCCAGCAGCGTAGAACCTAGCGGGGATTACAATGAGCAGTTCTTC. Its protein is CASSVEPSGDYNEQFF.

This chain uses TRBV5-4 with TRBJ2-3; 8 bases match TRBD1. CDR3 length equals 16 residues. Germline V gives CDR1 SGHNT, CDR2 YYREEE (reference sequence). V shed 4 bases and J 4 bases; nucleotides not matched to a gene: 11. The CDR3: CASSPSAGGISDTQYF. CDR3 coding DNA: TGTGCCAGCAGCCCCTCAGCAGGGGGCATCTCAGATACGCAGTATTTT.

The J gene is TRBJ2-1, the V gene TRBV7-8; 8 nucleotides line up with TRBD1. V lost 4 bases to trimming and J lost 6 bases; unmatched junction nucleotides: 5. Germline V gives CDR1 SGHVS, CDR2 FQNEAQ. This CDR3 region has 14 residues. The CDR3 region is CASSSWTGSNEQFF. CDR3 DNA: TGTGCCAGCAGCTCCTGGACAGGGAGCAATGAGCAGTTCTTC.

The rearrangement joins TRBV7-2 to TRBJ2-7; TRBD1 aligns across 9 bases. J gave up 2 bases and V 5 bases, and 4 bases lay outside the gene matches. Germline-derived CDR1 and CDR2 are SGHTA and FQGNSA. This CDR3 has 14 amino acids. The CDR3 sequence: CASSPDRGPYEQYF. CDR3 bases: TGTGCCAGCAGCCCGGACAGGGGCCCCTACGAGCAGTACTTC.

The chain recombines TRBV11-2 with TRBJ1-1; no clear D gene. The germline V and J ends were trimmed by 7 bases and 0 bases, with 18 bases remaining between them. Germline V gene data show CDR1 as SGHAT and CDR2 as FQNNGV. There are 16 residues in the CDR3. The CDR3 sequence is CASTRTGSAMNTEAFF. CDR3 bases: TGTGCCAGCACCCGCACCGGGTCGGCTATGAACACTGAAGCTTTCTTT.

This chain links TRBV2 with TRBJ2-5; no reliable D call. The V gene lost 7 bases and the J gene lost 1 base, with 13 bases spanning the gap. CDR1 and CDR2 from the germline V gene are SNHLY and FYNNEI. The CDR3 runs 14 residues. This CDR3 reads CASISVGAQETQYF. For the CDR3, the DNA is TGTGCCAGCATCTCAGTCGGAGCCCAAGAGACCCAGTACTTC. Drawing the rest from reference TRBV2 and TRBJ2-5, the complete variable domain is EPEVTQTPSHQVTQMGQEVILRCVPISNHLYFYWYRQILGQKVEFLVSFYNNEISEKSEIFDDQFSVERPDGSNFTLKIRSTKLEDSAMYFCASISVGAQETQYFGPGTRLLVL.

This CDR3 is CASSGGLAGSTDTQYF. The CDR3 DNA reads TGTGCCAGCAGTGGGGGACTAGCGGGGAGCACAGATACGCAGTATTTT. The V call is TRBV28, the J call TRBJ2-3; 13 positions match TRBD2. CDR1 and CDR2 (germline): MDHEN, SYDVKM. The CDR3 has 16 amino acids. The trim removed 5 bases at V and 0 bases at J, leaving 2 bases unmatched.

This clone appeared once. V gene TRBV21-1 combines with J gene TRBJ2-3; the table's D call of TRBD1 was not tested on the DNA. TRBV21-1 is assigned pseudogene status. CDR3 length: 14 amino acids. The CDR3, as DNA: TGTGCCAGCAGCAAGCCCAGGGGCACAGATACGCAGTATTTT. It is translated as CASSKPRGTDTQYF.

The rearrangement joins TRBV7-6 to TRBJ1-1, with a tentative D call TRBD1 (5 bases). The germline V gene encodes CDR1 SGHVS and CDR2 FNYEAQ. V gave up 0 bases and J gave up 0 bases, with 8 bases separating them. The CDR3 contains 15 residues. CDR3 in amino acids: CASSLAGGVNTEAFF. CDR3 nucleotides: TGTGCCAGCAGCTTAGCTGGGGGGGTGAACACTGAAGCTTTCTTT.